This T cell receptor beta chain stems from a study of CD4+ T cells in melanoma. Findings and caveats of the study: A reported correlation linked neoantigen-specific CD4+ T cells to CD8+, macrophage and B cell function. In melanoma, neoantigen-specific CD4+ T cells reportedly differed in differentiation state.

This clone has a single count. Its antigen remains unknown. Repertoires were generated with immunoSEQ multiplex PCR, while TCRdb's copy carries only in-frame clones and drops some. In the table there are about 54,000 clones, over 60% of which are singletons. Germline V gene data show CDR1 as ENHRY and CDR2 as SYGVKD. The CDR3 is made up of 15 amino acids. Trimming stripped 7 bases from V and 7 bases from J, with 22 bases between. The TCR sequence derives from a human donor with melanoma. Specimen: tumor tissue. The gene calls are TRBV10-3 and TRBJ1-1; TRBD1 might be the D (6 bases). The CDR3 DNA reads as TGTGCCATCAAGCGAAGGGGGTCCGACCTCAATGAAGCTTTCTTT. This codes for CAIKRRGSDLNEAFF.